This T cell receptor beta chain was found in a study of CD8 T cells in Susac syndrome. The V end lost 3 bases, the J end lost 0 bases, and 17 bases lay between the germline ends. Germline V gene lookup returns CDR1 LGHNA and CDR2 YSLEER. The CDR3 sequence is 18 residues long. Both CD4+ and CD8+ T cells were negatively isolated, and TEMRA cells underwent FACS enrichment. Reverse transcription of about 0.45 to 1 ug RNA used random hexamers. TCRdb recomputed calls from the immunoSEQ multiplex PCR reads with MiXCR, one row per CDR3 protein. The table includes some 300,000 distinct CDR3 sequences, approximately 90% detected once. Study results and limitations: Acknowledgment was made by the study that its TCR sequencing and HLA analysis involved a relatively small number of individuals.

As to this clonotype: Its specificity is unknown.

The chain joins TRBV4-3 to TRBJ2-2, with D perhaps TRBD1 or TRBD2 (6 bases each). Sequencing input: CD8+ T cells from PBMCs. The receptor comes from a human donor with multiple sclerosis. As DNA, the CDR3 is TGCGCCAGCAGCCAGGCGGAGGGGGAGCAGGCGAACACCGGGGAGCTGTTTTTT. Its protein product is CASSQAEGEQANTGELFF.